These 26 T cell receptor beta chains came from one sample sequenced in a study of human T cells and chemical hapten exposure. TCRdb independently ran MiXCR on the 5' RACE reads; one entry per CDR3 protein. There are 100,000 to 120,000 distinct CDR3 sequences in the sample; 19% occur only once, and around 2.7% lies in the top ten. Total RNA was isolated from unfractionated whole blood. The receptors were gathered from a human donor in good health.

This clonotype was detected a few times. J is TRBJ2-3 and V is TRBV29-1, with unresolved D. The CDR3 is 10 residues long. Per the germline V gene, CDR1 is SQVTM and CDR2 is ANQGSEA. The V and J ends lost 4 bases and 11 bases respectively, with 10 bases between them. CDR3 amino acids: CSVAETEQYF. The CDR3 bases are TGCAGCGTTGCTGAGACTGAGCAGTATTTT.

V and J are TRBV7-2 and TRBJ2-1; 9 nucleotides align to TRBD2. The CDR3 is 17 amino acids. Germline loops: CDR1 SGHTA, CDR2 FQGNSA. The V and J ends lost 5 bases and 4 bases, in that order; junction bases with no gene match: 12. CDR3 nucleotides: TGTGCCAGCAGCCCTAGCTCTAGCGGGATACCTTACAATGAGCAGTTCTTC. This translates into CASSPSSSGIPYNEQFF.

V gene TRBV5-6 combines with J gene TRBJ2-1, with D perhaps being TRBD1 or TRBD2 (5 bases each). Germline V gene lookup returns CDR1 SGHDT and CDR2 YYEEEE. The V and J ends lost 0 bases and 10 bases respectively, with 17 bases between them. CDR3 length: 15 amino acids. In DNA, the CDR3 is TGTGCCAGCAGCTTGGGTCGTCTGGGGGAAGGGGAGCAGTTCTTC. Translating it yields CASSLGRLGEGEQFF.

V usage is TRBV4-1 and J usage is TRBJ2-7; D may be TRBD2 (6 bases). V was clipped by 1 base and J by 4 bases, with 11 bases between them. Germline values: CDR1 MGHRA, CDR2 YSYEKL. This CDR3 is built from 14 residues. CDR3 DNA sequence: TGCGCCAGCAGCCAAGGTCCTAGCGAGTACGAGCAGTACTTC. Amino acids: CASSQGPSEYEQYF.

This chain joins TRBV5-4 and TRBJ2-3; 10 bases are shared with TRBD1. The CDR3 spans 15 residues. Germline V gene lookup returns CDR1 SGHNT and CDR2 YYREEE (reference sequence). Losses at the gene ends were 2 bases for V and 4 bases for J; bases not matched to a gene: 4. CDR3 sequence (DNA): TGTGCCAGCAGCTTATTTGGACAGGGGGCAGATACGCAGTATTTT. It codes for CASSLFGQGADTQYF. Full variable domain (missing parts from reference TRBV5-4 and TRBJ2-3): ETGVTQSPTHLIKTRGQQVTLRCSSQSGHNTVSWYQQALGQGPQFIFQYYREEENGRGNFPPRFSGLQFPNYSSELNVNALELDDSALYLCASSLFGQGADTQYFGPGTRLTVL.

This clonotype occurred a few times. The chain joins TRBV7-9 to TRBJ1-1; 9 nucleotides match TRBD1. The CDR3 spans 19 residues. The junction had 32 bases not matched to a gene; V was cut back by 10 bases and J by 11 bases. Looked up from germline, CDR1 is SEHNR and CDR2 is FQNEAQ (reference sequence). The CDR3 coding sequence is TGTGCCACCAACCCCCCCACCGGACAGGGGCAAGTCTTTCTGAGGGCCGCTTTCTTT. Amino acids: CATNPPTGQGQVFLRAAFF.

V usage is TRBV5-1 and J usage is TRBJ2-1; tentatively, D is TRBD1 (6 bases). Germline values: CDR1 SGHRS, CDR2 YFSETQ. Trimming shortened V by 4 bases and J by 7 bases, and 15 bases separated the two germline ends. The CDR3 extends over 14 amino acids. CDR3 sequence: CASSLSAGVNEQFF. The CDR3 region has the DNA TGCGCCAGCAGCCTGAGTGCAGGGGTTAATGAGCAGTTCTTC.

This clonotype came up a few times. The rearrangement joins TRBV5-1 to TRBJ2-4; tentative D call: TRBD2 (5 bases). The CDR3 is 12 residues long. Looked up from germline, CDR1 is SGHRS and CDR2 is YFSETQ. Trimming left V 4 bases short and J 14 bases short, with 16 bases between. The CDR3 sequence: CASSPPGLTKYF. As DNA, the CDR3 is TGCGCCAGCAGCCCCCCTGGACTCACCAAGTACTTC.

In this sample, this clonotype turned up a few times. The V gene is TRBV27, the J gene TRBJ2-3; maybe TRBD1 (6 bases). This CDR3 region has 13 residues. V shed 9 bases and J shed 3 bases, with 13 bases lying between them. Germline values: CDR1 MNHEY, CDR2 SMNVEV (reference sequence). Here the CDR3 reads CASGRGETDTQYF. As DNA, the CDR3 is TGTGCCAGTGGCAGGGGTGAAACAGATACGCAGTATTTT.

The V call is TRBV20-1, the J call TRBJ2-7; tentatively, D is TRBD1 (6 bases). Germline CDR1 and CDR2: DFQATT and SNEGSKA (reference sequence). CDR3 size: 13 residues. V was clipped by 6 bases and J by 0 bases, with 12 bases between them. In DNA form, the CDR3 reads TGCAGTGCAGGGGGATCTAGCTCCTACGAGCAGTACTTC. It encodes CSAGGSSSYEQYF.

This clonotype showed up just a few times. The gene calls are TRBV7-3 and TRBJ2-6; TRBD1 matches at 8 bases. Germline CDR1 is SGHTA and CDR2 is FQGTGA. The CDR3 spans 17 residues. After removal of 5 bases from V and 2 bases from J, the junction contained 8 bases not matched to a gene. The CDR3 is CASSPGQGAPGANVLTF. Here the CDR3 DNA reads TGTGCCAGCAGCCCCGGACAGGGTGCTCCTGGGGCCAACGTCCTGACTTTC.

Only one count was recorded for this clonotype. The CDR3 nucleotides are TGTGCCAGCAGGAATGGGGGACAGTGGGATTCTGGGGCCAACGTCCTGACTTTC. This encodes CASRNGGQWDSGANVLTF. V usage is TRBV6-6 and J usage is TRBJ2-6; 7 bases align to TRBD1. Per the germline V gene, CDR1 is MNHNY and CDR2 is SVGAGI (reference sequence). This CDR3 has 18 amino acids. With 6 bases clipped from V and 1 base from J, the junction kept 12 bases outside the gene matches.

This clonotype was found a few times. The genes are TRBV9 and TRBJ2-5; D is uncertain. The CDR3 extends over 12 amino acids. CDR1 SGDLS and CDR2 YYNGEE come from the germline V gene. V was pared by 0 bases and J by 4 bases, with 4 bases between. CDR3 loop: CASSVEGETQYF. The CDR3 DNA follows: TGTGCCAGCAGCGTAGAGGGAGAGACCCAGTACTTC.

The J gene is TRBJ1-2, the V gene TRBV5-4; 8 bases align to TRBD1. Trimming cost V 4 bases and J 3 bases; bases outside gene matches: 8. CDR1 SGHNT and CDR2 YYREEE come from the germline V gene (reference sequence). The CDR3 extends over 15 amino acids. The CDR3 spells CASSPQGGADYGYTF. The CDR3 coding sequence is TGTGCCAGCAGCCCACAGGGGGGGGCGGACTATGGCTACACCTTC.

The CDR3 loop reads CASSFGATPDTQYF. Here the CDR3 DNA reads TGTGCCAGCAGCTTCGGGGCTACTCCGGATACGCAGTATTTT. The V call is TRBV11-1, the J call TRBJ2-3; perhaps D is TRBD1 or TRBD2 (5 bases each). The CDR3 has 14 residues. The germline V gene encodes CDR1 SGHAT and CDR2 FQDESV (reference sequence). Trimming took 3 bases from V and 6 from J, leaving 13 bases between them.

The chain joins TRBV20-1 to TRBJ1-2; the D gene is possibly TRBD1 (6 bases). Germline V lookup: CDR1 DFQATT, CDR2 SNEGSKA (reference sequence). This CDR3 has 15 amino acids. CDR3 nucleotides: TGCACCCTAAGGGGGGGACCGGGGATTAACTATGGCTACACCTTC. Amino acids: CTLRGGPGINYGYTF.

Only one count was recorded for this clonotype. V is TRBV20-1 and J is TRBJ2-7; no firm D call. V was cut by 4 bases and J by 2 bases, with 9 bases left in between. Germline V gene lookup returns CDR1 DFQATT and CDR2 SNEGSKA (reference sequence). CDR3 length: 12 amino acids. The CDR3 protein is CSAKFGPYEQYF. CDR3 nucleotide sequence: TGCAGTGCTAAGTTCGGACCCTACGAGCAGTACTTC.

The table lists this clonotype with many counts. The gene calls are TRBV3-1 and TRBJ1-1, with D possibly being TRBD1 (5 bases). Germline V lookup: CDR1 LGHDT, CDR2 YNNKEL (reference sequence). This CDR3 has 13 residues. Between the trimmed V and J ends, which lost 7 bases and 1 base, there was a span of 10 bases. The CDR3 region is CASNKGPNTEAFF. CDR3 nucleotide sequence: TGTGCCAGCAATAAGGGGCCGAACACTGAAGCTTTCTTT.

A few counts support this clonotype. The chain recombines TRBV4-1 with TRBJ1-5; 10 bases agree with TRBD1. The trim removed 6 bases at V and 2 bases at J, leaving 7 bases unmatched. The CDR3 is 16 residues long. The germline V gene encodes CDR1 MGHRA and CDR2 YSYEKL. In DNA, the CDR3 is TGCGCCAGCAGAAAGGGGGGACAGGGGCGCAATCAGCCCCAGCATTTT. Protein sequence: CASRKGGQGRNQPQHF.

The V and J genes are TRBV5-1 and TRBJ2-2, with 8 nucleotides matching TRBD1. Losses at the gene ends were 8 bases for V and 4 bases for J; bases not matched to a gene: 4. CDR3 length equals 13 residues. CDR1 is SGHRS and CDR2 is YFSETQ in the germline V gene. The CDR3 sequence is CARPDRATGELFF. The CDR3 DNA reads TGCGCCAGGCCGGACAGGGCCACCGGGGAGCTGTTTTTT.

This clonotype was recorded a few times. The chain carries TRBV4-1 and TRBJ1-2; D remains unclear. Germline loops: CDR1 MGHRA, CDR2 YSYEKL. This CDR3 region has 16 residues. Trimming removed 0 bases from V and 2 bases from J, with 13 bases in between. CDR3: CASSQELVLPNYGYTF. The CDR3 DNA sequence: TGCGCCAGCAGCCAAGAGTTGGTCCTTCCCAACTATGGCTACACCTTC.

CDR3 in amino acids: CASRTGTDEKSNEQFF. The CDR3 DNA follows: TGTGCCAGCAGAACCGGGACCGACGAAAAGAGCAATGAGCAGTTCTTC. This rearrangement joins TRBV12-3 or TRBV12-4 to TRBJ2-1; D tentatively fits TRBD1 or TRBD2 (5 bases each). The CDR3 spans 16 residues. The V and J ends lost 6 bases and 6 bases respectively, with 21 bases between them.

This clonotype was observed a few times. The rearrangement links TRBV27 to TRBJ1-1; D is uncertain. This CDR3 spans 13 amino acids. Germline V gives CDR1 MNHEY, CDR2 SMNVEV (reference sequence). Trimming pared 6 bases from V and 1 base from J, leaving 9 bases between. CDR3 DNA sequence: TGTGCCAGCAGCTGGACGGAGAACACTGAAGCTTTCTTT. Translating it yields CASSWTENTEAFF.

The chain couples TRBV7-3 to TRBJ2-5; TRBD2 matches at 14 bases. V trimming: 3 bases; J trimming: 4 bases; junction bases outside the gene matches: 1. There are 15 residues in the CDR3. Germline-derived CDR1 and CDR2 are SGHTA and FQGTGA. CDR3 protein: CASSFGLAGGETQYF. CDR3 coding DNA: TGTGCCAGCAGCTTTGGACTAGCGGGAGGAGAGACCCAGTACTTC. Filled out from reference TRBV7-3 and TRBJ2-5, the complete variable domain reads GAGVSQTPSNKVTEKGKYVELRCDPISGHTALYWYRQSLGQGPEFLIYFQGTGAADDSGLPNDRFFAVRPEGSVSTLKIQRTERGDSAVYLCASSFGLAGGETQYFGPGTRLLVL.

The chain uses TRBV3-1 and TRBJ2-4; either TRBD1 or TRBD2 may supply D (6 bases each). The CDR3 is 16 residues long. V lost 4 bases and J 0 bases, leaving 13 bases between the germline ends. Germline V gene sequence: CDR1 LGHDT, CDR2 YNNKEL (reference sequence). The CDR3 DNA reads TGTGCCAGCAGCCCGCGGGACACCTTAGCCAAAAACATTCAGTACTTC. It is translated as CASSPRDTLAKNIQYF.

This clonotype was recorded a few times. The chain uses TRBV9 and TRBJ2-3, with TRBD2 matching over 10 bases. CDR1 is SGDLS, CDR2 YYNGEE, per germline. V trimming: 3 bases; J trimming: 9 bases; junction bases outside the gene matches: 10. This CDR3 spans 15 amino acids. CDR3 DNA: TGTGCCAGCAGCGCCGGGACTAGCGCTCGGATAACGCAGTATTTT. This translates into CASSAGTSARITQYF.